Listed here is a single TCR beta chain. Its target is not known. The table came from immunoSEQ multiplex PCR; TCRdb's copy has only in-frame clones and leaves some out. The sample has over 80,000 clones, about 87% seen once. This entry comes from a study of OX40 agonist ivuxolimab in advanced cancers. Broader study findings: Normalized T-cell clonal expansion was also low in a subset of nonresponders. Expanded clones belonging to CD8+ T cells outnumbered, on average, those of CD4+.

Sequenced material: CD4+ or CD8+ T cells sorted from blood, taken in a trial of the OX40 agonist ivuxolimab. The receptor's source is an adult with an advanced solid tumor such as melanoma, head and neck, liver or kidney cancer.

In DNA form, the CDR3 reads TGTGCCTCGCGGGAGGGGTACAATGAGCAGTTCTTC. Amino acids: CASREGYNEQFF. The rearrangement joins TRBV28 to TRBJ2-1; 9 positions match TRBD2. Looked up from germline, CDR1 is MDHEN and CDR2 is SYDVKM. V lost 11 bases, J lost 4 bases, and 3 bases stayed unmatched. The CDR3 is 12 residues long.